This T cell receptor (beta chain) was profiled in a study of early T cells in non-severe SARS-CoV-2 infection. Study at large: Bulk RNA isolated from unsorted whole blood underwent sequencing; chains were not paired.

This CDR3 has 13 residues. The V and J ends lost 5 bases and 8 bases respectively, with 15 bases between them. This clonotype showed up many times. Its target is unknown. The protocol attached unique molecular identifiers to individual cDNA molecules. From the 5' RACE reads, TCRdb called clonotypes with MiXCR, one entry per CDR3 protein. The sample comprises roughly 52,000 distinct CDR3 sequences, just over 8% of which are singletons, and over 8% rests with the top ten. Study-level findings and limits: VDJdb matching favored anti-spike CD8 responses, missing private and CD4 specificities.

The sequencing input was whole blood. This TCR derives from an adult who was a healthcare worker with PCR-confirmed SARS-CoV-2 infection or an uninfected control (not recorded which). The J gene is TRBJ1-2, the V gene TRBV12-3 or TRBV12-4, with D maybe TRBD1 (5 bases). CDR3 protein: CASSPGTVAGYTF. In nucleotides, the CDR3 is TGTGCCAGCAGTCCCGGGACCGTGGCCGGCTACACCTTC.